What follows are 9 T cell receptor beta chains derived from one specimen sequenced in a study of T cells in Graves' hyperthyroidism and ophthalmopathy. RNA transcripts were the template for amplifying TCR beta CDR3 regions. The HTBI set primed first-round TCR CDR3 RT-PCR. TCRdb analysed the multiplex PCR reads with MiXCR anew, one entry per CDR3 protein. The sample gives almost 600,000 distinct CDR3 sequences, 46% of which show up once; around 8% is in the top ten. The sequenced sample was peripheral blood or thyroid tissue (not recorded which). These receptor sequences come from a woman aged 18-29 years with Graves' hyperthyroidism.

This clonotype was seen many times. V usage is TRBV11-2 and J usage is TRBJ2-7; the match to TRBD2 covers 9 bases. V lost 0 bases and J lost 6; bases outside the gene matches: 6. CDR1 is SGHAT and CDR2 is FQNNGV in the germline V gene. The CDR3 covers 15 residues. The CDR3 coding sequence is TGTGCCAGCAGCTTAGAAGGGCGGGAGGGCAGCGAGCAGTACTTC. It codes for CASSLEGREGSEQYF.

Only one count was recorded for this clonotype. The V call is TRBV7-9, the J call TRBJ2-7, with 8 bases lining up with TRBD1. V shed 6 bases, J shed 5 bases, and the junction held 6 bases outside the gene matches. Germline assignment: CDR1 SEHNR and CDR2 FQNEAQ (reference sequence). The CDR3 runs to 13 residues. The CDR3 nucleotides read TGTGCCAGCAGATTGGGACAGGCAGACGAGCAGTACTTC. As protein: CASRLGQADEQYF.

Ten or more counts support this clonotype. Sequence at one end of the junction differs from germline and may be a read error. The chain combines TRBV7-2 with TRBJ1-6; 9 nucleotides align to TRBD1. The germline V gene has CDR1 SGHTA and CDR2 FQGNSA. CDR3 length: 12 residues. The CDR3 reads CASSLQRTGVSF. The CDR3 DNA reads as TGTGCCAGCAGCTTACAAAGGACAGGGGTTTCCTTT.

This clonotype was recorded at least ten times. The chain carries TRBV7-9 and TRBJ2-5, with 9 bases that match TRBD1. Germline V gene sequence: CDR1 SEHNR, CDR2 FQNEAQ (reference sequence). V lost 5 bases to trimming and J lost 1 base; unmatched junction nucleotides: 8. The CDR3 is 16 amino acids. CDR3 nucleotide sequence: TGTGCCAGCAGCCTAACGAACAGGGGGCGCCAAGAGACCCAGTACTTC. It translates to CASSLTNRGRQETQYF.

A note on this clonotype: Because it lacks the conserved phenylalanine or tryptophan at the end, this CDR3 is likely a read error. The DNA is omitted, as the CDR3 cannot be located on it reliably, and the CDR3 follows TCRdb's listing. The genes are TRBV7-2 and TRBJ2-7; the table's D call of TRBD2 was not tested on the DNA. The germline gives CDR1 SGHTA, CDR2 FQGNSA. Termini included, the CDR3 measures 8 amino acids. The CDR3 reads CASSILAG.

The genes are TRBV2 and TRBJ1-5; 11 nucleotides line up with TRBD1. V dropped 3 bases and J dropped 9; count of bases not matched to a gene: 10. Germline CDR1 is SNHLY and CDR2 is FYNNEI. The CDR3 runs 16 residues. Written as DNA, the CDR3 is TGTGCCAGCAGTGATCCGTCGGGACAGGGGGGTCGGCCCCAGCATTTT. Residues: CASSDPSGQGGRPQHF.

The chain recombines TRBV7-2 with TRBJ2-7; 8 bases agree with TRBD1. Germline loops: CDR1 SGHTA, CDR2 FQGNSA. The CDR3 is 16 residues long. Trimming took 7 bases from V and 7 from J; bases not matched to a gene: 18. CDR3 DNA sequence: TGTGCCAGCAACTCCGATGGGGACAGGACTTACAATGAGCAGTACTTC. Translating gives CASNSDGDRTYNEQYF.

At least ten counts were recorded for this clonotype. V gene TRBV20-1 combines with J gene TRBJ1-1, with a weak D call TRBD1 (6 bases). The CDR3 sequence is 12 residues long. V lost 6 bases and J lost 6, with 14 bases in between. Germline CDR1 is DFQATT and CDR2 is SNEGSKA (reference sequence). DNA of the CDR3: TGCAGTGCGCGAGGGGGATACGCTGAAGCTTTCTTT. This encodes CSARGGYAEAFF.

The chain has TRBV29-1 and TRBJ1-2, with TRBD1 identical over 8 bases. Germline CDR1 SQVTM, CDR2 ANQGSEA. The CDR3 has 13 amino acids. V dropped 6 bases and J dropped 5; count of bases not matched to a gene: 8. The CDR3 sequence: CSVRDRGGYGYTF. CDR3 nucleotide sequence: TGCAGCGTCCGCGACAGGGGAGGGTATGGCTACACCTTC.